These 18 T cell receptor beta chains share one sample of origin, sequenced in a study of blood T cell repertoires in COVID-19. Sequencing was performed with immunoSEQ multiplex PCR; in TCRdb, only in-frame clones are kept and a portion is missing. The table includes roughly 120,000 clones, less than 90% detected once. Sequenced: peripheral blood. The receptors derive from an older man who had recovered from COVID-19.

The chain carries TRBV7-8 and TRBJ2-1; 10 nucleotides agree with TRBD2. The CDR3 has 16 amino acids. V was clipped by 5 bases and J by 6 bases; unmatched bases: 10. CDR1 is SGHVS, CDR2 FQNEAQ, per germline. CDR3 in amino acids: CASSAPMRLAGNEQFF. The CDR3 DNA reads TGTGCCAGCAGCGCCCCGATGCGACTAGCGGGCAATGAGCAGTTCTTC.

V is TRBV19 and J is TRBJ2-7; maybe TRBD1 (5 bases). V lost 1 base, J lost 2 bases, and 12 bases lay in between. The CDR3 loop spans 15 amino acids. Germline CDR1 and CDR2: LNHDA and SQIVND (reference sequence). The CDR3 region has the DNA TGTGCCAGTAGTATAGGCCCGAGACAGCCCTACGAGCAGTACTTC. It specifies CASSIGPRQPYEQYF.

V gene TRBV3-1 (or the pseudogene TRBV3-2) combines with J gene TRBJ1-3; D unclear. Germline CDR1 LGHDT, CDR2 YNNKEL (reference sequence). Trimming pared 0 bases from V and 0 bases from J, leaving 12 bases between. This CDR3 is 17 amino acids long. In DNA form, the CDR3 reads TGTGCCAGCAGCCAAGATCGCGACTGTTCCTCTGGAAACACCATATATTTT. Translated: CASSQDRDCSSGNTIYF.

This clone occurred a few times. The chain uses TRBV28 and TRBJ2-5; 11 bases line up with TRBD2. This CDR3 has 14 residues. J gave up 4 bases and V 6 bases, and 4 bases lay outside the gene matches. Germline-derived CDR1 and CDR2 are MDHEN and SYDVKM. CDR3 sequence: CASRSTSGGETQYF. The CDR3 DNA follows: TGTGCCAGCAGAAGCACTAGCGGGGGAGAGACCCAGTACTTC.

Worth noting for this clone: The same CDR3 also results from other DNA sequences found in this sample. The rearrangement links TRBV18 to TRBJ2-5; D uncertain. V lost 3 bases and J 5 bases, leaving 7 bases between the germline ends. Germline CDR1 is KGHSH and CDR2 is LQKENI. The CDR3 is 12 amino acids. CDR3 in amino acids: CASSPGRETQYF. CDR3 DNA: TGTGCCAGCTCACCGGGCCGTGAGACCCAGTACTTC.

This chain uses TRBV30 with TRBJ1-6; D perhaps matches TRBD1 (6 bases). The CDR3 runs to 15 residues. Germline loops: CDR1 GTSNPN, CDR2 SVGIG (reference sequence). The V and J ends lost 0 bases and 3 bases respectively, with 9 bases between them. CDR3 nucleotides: TGTGCCTGGAGTGTATCGACAGGCTATAATTCACCCCTCCACTTT. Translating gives CAWSVSTGYNSPLHF.

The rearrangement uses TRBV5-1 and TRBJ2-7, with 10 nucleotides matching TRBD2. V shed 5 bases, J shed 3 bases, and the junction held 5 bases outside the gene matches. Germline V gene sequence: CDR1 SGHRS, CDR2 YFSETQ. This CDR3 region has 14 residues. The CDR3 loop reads CASRRTSGLYEQYF. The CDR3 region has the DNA TGCGCCAGCAGACGGACTAGCGGCCTCTACGAGCAGTACTTC.

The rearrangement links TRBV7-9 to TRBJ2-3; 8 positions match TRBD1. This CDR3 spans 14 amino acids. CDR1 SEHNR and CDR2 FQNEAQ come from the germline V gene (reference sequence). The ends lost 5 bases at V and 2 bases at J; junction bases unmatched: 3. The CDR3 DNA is TGTGCCAGCAGCCCAGGGGGCTTCACAGATACGCAGTATTTT. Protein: CASSPGGFTDTQYF. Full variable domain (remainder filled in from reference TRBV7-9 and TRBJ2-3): DTGVSQNPRHKITKRGQNVTFRCDPISEHNRLYWYRQTLGQGPEFLTYFQNEAQLEKSRLLSDRFSAERPKGSFSTLEIQRTEQGDSAMYLCASSPGGFTDTQYFGPGTRLTVL.

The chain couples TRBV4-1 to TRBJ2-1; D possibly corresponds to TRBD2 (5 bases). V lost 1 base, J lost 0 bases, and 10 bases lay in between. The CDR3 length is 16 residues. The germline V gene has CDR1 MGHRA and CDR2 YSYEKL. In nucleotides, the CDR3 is TGCGCCAGCAGCCAAGGAAGGAGGAGCTCCTACAATGAGCAGTTCTTC. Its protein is CASSQGRRSSYNEQFF.

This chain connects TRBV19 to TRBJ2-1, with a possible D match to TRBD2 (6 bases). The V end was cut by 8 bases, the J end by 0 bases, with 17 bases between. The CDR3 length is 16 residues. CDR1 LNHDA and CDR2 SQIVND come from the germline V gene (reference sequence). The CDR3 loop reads CASVPRGRPSYNEQFF. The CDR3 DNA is TGTGCCAGTGTCCCTCGGGGGAGGCCCTCCTACAATGAGCAGTTCTTC.

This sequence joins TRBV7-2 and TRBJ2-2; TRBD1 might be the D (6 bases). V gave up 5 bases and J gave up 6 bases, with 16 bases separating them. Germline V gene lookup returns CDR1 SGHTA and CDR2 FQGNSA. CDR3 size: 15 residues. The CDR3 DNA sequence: TGTGCCAGCAGCGGATACAGGGTTGGGGCCGGGGAGCTGTTTTTT. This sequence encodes CASSGYRVGAGELFF.

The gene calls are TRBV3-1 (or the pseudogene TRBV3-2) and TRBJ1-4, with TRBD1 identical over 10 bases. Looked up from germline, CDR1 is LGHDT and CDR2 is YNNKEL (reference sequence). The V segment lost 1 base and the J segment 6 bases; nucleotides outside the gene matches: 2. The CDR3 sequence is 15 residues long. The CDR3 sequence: CASSQAGQGHEKLFF. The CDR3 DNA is TGTGCCAGCAGCCAAGCGGGACAGGGGCATGAAAAACTGTTTTTT.

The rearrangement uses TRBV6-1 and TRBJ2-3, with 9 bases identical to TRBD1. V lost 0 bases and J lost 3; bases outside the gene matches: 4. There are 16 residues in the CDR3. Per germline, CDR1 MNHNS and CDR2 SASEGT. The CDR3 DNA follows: TGTGCCAGCAGTGAAGCGGGACAGGGATGGACAGATACGCAGTATTTT. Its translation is CASSEAGQGWTDTQYF.

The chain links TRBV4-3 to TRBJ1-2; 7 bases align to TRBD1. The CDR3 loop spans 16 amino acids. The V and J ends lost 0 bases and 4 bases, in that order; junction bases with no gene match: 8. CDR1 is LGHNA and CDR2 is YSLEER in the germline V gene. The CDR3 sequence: CASSQDNVGQVYGYTF. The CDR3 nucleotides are TGCGCCAGCAGCCAAGATAATGTCGGACAGGTCTATGGCTACACCTTC.

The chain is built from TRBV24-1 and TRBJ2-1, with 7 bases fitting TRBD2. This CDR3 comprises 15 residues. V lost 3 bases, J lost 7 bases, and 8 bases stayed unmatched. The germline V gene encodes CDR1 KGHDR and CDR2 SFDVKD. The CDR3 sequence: CATSDPGLVGNEQFF. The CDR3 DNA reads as TGTGCCACCAGTGATCCCGGACTAGTTGGTAATGAGCAGTTCTTC.

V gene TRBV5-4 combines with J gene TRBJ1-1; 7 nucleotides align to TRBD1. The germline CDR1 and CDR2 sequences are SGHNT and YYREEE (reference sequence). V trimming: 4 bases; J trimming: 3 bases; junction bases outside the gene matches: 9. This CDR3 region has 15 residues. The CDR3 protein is CASSKISTGHTEAFF. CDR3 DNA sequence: TGTGCCAGCAGCAAAATTTCGACAGGGCACACTGAAGCTTTCTTT.

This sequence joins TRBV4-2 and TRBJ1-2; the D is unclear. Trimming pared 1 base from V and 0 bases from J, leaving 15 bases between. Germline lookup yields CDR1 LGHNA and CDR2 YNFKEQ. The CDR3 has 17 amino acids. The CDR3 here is CASSQAWAELANYGYTF. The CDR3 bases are TGTGCCAGCAGCCAAGCTTGGGCCGAGTTAGCTAACTATGGCTACACCTTC.

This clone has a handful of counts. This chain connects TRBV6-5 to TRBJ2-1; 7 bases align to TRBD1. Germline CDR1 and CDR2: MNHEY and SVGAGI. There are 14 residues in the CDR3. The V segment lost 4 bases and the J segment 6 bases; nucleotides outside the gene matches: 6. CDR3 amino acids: CASSLWDRSNEQFF. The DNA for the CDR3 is TGTGCCAGCAGTTTATGGGACAGAAGCAATGAGCAGTTCTTC.